These 17 T cell receptor beta chains originate from one sample sequenced in a study of T-cell reconstitution after alpha-beta-depleted transplantation in children. Preparation of the TCRbeta library used unique molecular identifiers. TCRdb re-called the PCR reads with MiXCR, one entry per CDR3 protein. The data show fewer than 400,000 distinct CDR3 sequences, around 25% seen once. Material: PBMCs, mostly from graft donor cells, obtained 180 days after TCRalphabeta/CD19-depleted stem cell transplant. The receptors originated from a male patient younger than 18 who had a stem cell transplant for acute lymphoblastic leukemia, so the T cells may come from the graft donor.

This clonotype showed up just a few times. The chain employs TRBV29-1 and TRBJ2-4, with TRBD1 matching over 7 bases. Germline trimming cut 6 bases from V and 0 bases from J; bases unmatched to any gene: 2. The CDR3 runs 13 residues. The germline V gene encodes CDR1 SQVTM and CDR2 ANQGSEA. In nucleotides, the CDR3 is TGCAGCGTGCGGACAGGAGCCAAAAACATTCAGTACTTC. It is translated as CSVRTGAKNIQYF.

This clonotype turned up a few times. V usage is TRBV5-6 and J usage is TRBJ1-5; D is ambiguous. Germline values: CDR1 SGHDT, CDR2 YYEEEE. V lost 4 bases to trimming and J lost 8 bases, with 19 bases between them. The CDR3 extends over 15 amino acids. DNA of the CDR3: TGTGCCAGCAGCGCTTTAGCGCAGTCCCCAGAGCCCCAGCATTTT. It translates to CASSALAQSPEPQHF.

This clonotype has a handful of counts. The chain recombines TRBV20-1 with TRBJ1-5, with TRBD1 as a possible D gene (5 bases). Germline-derived CDR1 and CDR2 are DFQATT and SNEGSKA (reference sequence). V was clipped by 2 bases and J by 3 bases, with 8 bases between them. This CDR3 is 13 amino acids long. CDR3 residues: CSARLGPNQPQHF. Written as DNA, the CDR3 is TGCAGTGCTAGATTGGGGCCCAATCAGCCCCAGCATTTT.

CDR3 region: CASSGRTGWRAEAFF. CDR3 bases: TGTGCCAGCAGCGGACGGACAGGGTGGAGGGCTGAAGCTTTCTTT. The rearrangement uses TRBV14 and TRBJ1-1; 8 bases match TRBD1. The CDR3 is 15 amino acids. CDR1 is SGHDN, CDR2 FVKESK, per germline. The V segment lost 5 bases and the J segment 6 bases; nucleotides outside the gene matches: 11.

This chain links TRBV6-1 with TRBJ2-1; 9 bases agree with TRBD2. Per germline, CDR1 MNHNS and CDR2 SASEGT. V lost 7 bases, J lost 7 bases, and 8 bases stayed unmatched. CDR3 length equals 14 residues. The CDR3 is CASTIAGAGNEQFF. In DNA form, the CDR3 reads TGTGCCAGCACTATAGCGGGAGCAGGGAATGAGCAGTTCTTC.

A few counts support this clonotype. This rearrangement joins TRBV6-5 to TRBJ2-4; D gene unclear. Trimming removed 0 bases from V and 4 bases from J, with 10 bases in between. This CDR3 has 15 residues. CDR1 MNHEY and CDR2 SVGAGI come from the germline V gene. DNA of the CDR3: TGTGCCAGCAGTTACTCGTTACATGTTAAAAACATTCAGTACTTC. Amino acid sequence: CASSYSLHVKNIQYF.

This clonotype occurred a few times. Its ends do not fully match the called genes, so a read error is possible. J is TRBJ2-5 and V is TRBV7-9; the match to TRBD1 covers 9 bases. This CDR3 is built from 15 residues. Germline CDR1 is SEHNR and CDR2 is FQNEAQ (reference sequence). This CDR3 is CASSSALLTGGAGSF. CDR3 bases: TGTGCCAGCAGCTCCGCCCTACTAACAGGGGGCGCGGGGAGCTTC.

The chain joins TRBV20-1 to TRBJ1-4, with 12 positions matching TRBD1. CDR1 and CDR2 from the germline V gene are DFQATT and SNEGSKA (reference sequence). The CDR3 is 13 residues long. J gave up 5 bases and V 6 bases, and 1 base lay outside the gene matches. The CDR3 reads CSAGTGGNEKLFF. The CDR3 DNA follows: TGCAGTGCGGGGACAGGGGGCAATGAAAAACTGTTTTTT.

A few counts support this clonotype. J is TRBJ2-7 and V is TRBV6-5; the D is unclear. This CDR3 spans 14 amino acids. Germline loops: CDR1 MNHEY, CDR2 SVGAGI. The germline V and J ends were trimmed by 4 bases and 7 bases, with 17 bases remaining between them. CDR3: CASSFESSEGEQYF. CDR3 bases: TGTGCCAGCAGTTTCGAGTCAAGCGAAGGGGAGCAGTACTTC.

This clonotype has a handful of counts. The rearrangement uses TRBV7-3 and TRBJ1-1; 8 bases agree with TRBD1. V lost 5 bases and J lost 4; bases outside the gene matches: 9. The CDR3 spans 15 residues. Per the germline V gene, CDR1 is SGHTA and CDR2 is FQGTGA. CDR3 region: CASSPTGGSGTEAFF. DNA of the CDR3: TGTGCCAGCAGCCCAACAGGGGGGTCGGGCACTGAAGCTTTCTTT.

This sequence joins TRBV11-2 and TRBJ2-6; 7 bases agree with TRBD2. Germline V gene data show CDR1 as SGHAT and CDR2 as FQNNGV. Trimming removed 5 bases from V and 4 bases from J; junction bases left unmatched: 11. The CDR3 is made up of 17 amino acids. Here the CDR3 reads CASSLAGGSSGANVLTF. CDR3 nucleotides: TGTGCCAGCAGCCTAGCTGGCGGGAGCTCCGGGGCCAACGTCCTGACTTTC.

This clonotype was counted between two and nine times. The rearrangement uses TRBV7-9 and TRBJ2-6; D not certain. This CDR3 has 17 amino acids. V was trimmed by 2 bases and J by 0 bases, leaving 11 bases between them. CDR1 SEHNR and CDR2 FQNEAQ come from the germline V gene (reference sequence). Here the CDR3 reads CASSLWYPSSGANVLTF. The CDR3 nucleotides are TGTGCCAGCAGCTTATGGTACCCCAGCTCTGGGGCCAACGTCCTGACTTTC.

This clonotype showed up just a few times. V is TRBV14 and J is TRBJ2-7; TRBD2 aligns across 7 bases. CDR3 length equals 16 residues. Per the germline V gene, CDR1 is SGHDN and CDR2 is FVKESK. The V and J ends lost 3 bases and 0 bases, in that order; junction bases with no gene match: 8. The CDR3 sequence: CASSQTAGSSSYEQYF. The CDR3, as DNA: TGTGCCAGCAGCCAGACAGCGGGATCGAGCTCCTACGAGCAGTACTTC.

This clonotype occurred a few times. The chain links TRBV18 to TRBJ2-1, with D possibly matching TRBD2 (6 bases). CDR1 and CDR2 (germline): KGHSH, LQKENI. Trimming removed 4 bases at V and 4 bases at J, with 17 bases between. The CDR3 covers 16 residues. CDR3 in DNA: TGTGCCAGCTCACTTTTAGCGGACCCTATTTACAATGAGCAGTTCTTC. As protein: CASSLLADPIYNEQFF. Together with reference TRBV18 and TRBJ2-1, the CDR3 gives the full variable domain: NAGVMQNPRHLVRRRGQEARLRCSPMKGHSHVYWYRQLPEEGLKFMVYLQKENIIDESGMPKERFSAEFPKEGPSILRIQQVVRGDSAAYFCASSLLADPIYNEQFFGPGTRLTVL.

The rearrangement uses TRBV7-2 and TRBJ2-1; the match to TRBD2 covers 11 bases. The CDR3 spans 16 residues. CDR1 is SGHTA and CDR2 is FQGNSA in the germline V gene. Germline trimming cut 8 bases from V and 5 bases from J; bases unmatched to any gene: 11. The CDR3 spells CASCRTSGPTHNEQFF. The DNA for the CDR3 is TGTGCCAGCTGCCGGACTAGCGGGCCTACTCACAATGAGCAGTTCTTC.

The rearrangement uses TRBV12-3 or TRBV12-4 and TRBJ2-1; TRBD2 agrees at 7 bases. The CDR3 loop spans 14 amino acids. Trimming removed 4 bases from V and 9 bases from J; junction bases left unmatched: 9. The CDR3 spells CASSSITGGGEQFF. The DNA of the CDR3 is TGTGCCAGCAGTTCCATCACGGGAGGAGGTGAGCAGTTCTTC.

This clonotype was seen a handful of times. J is TRBJ2-7 and V is TRBV4-1; 7 positions agree with TRBD2. Germline CDR1 MGHRA, CDR2 YSYEKL. The CDR3 contains 14 residues. The V gene end was trimmed by 1 base and the J gene end by 5 bases; junction bases not matched to a gene: 5. The CDR3 sequence: CASSQGGGSDEQYF. The CDR3 bases are TGCGCCAGCAGCCAAGGCGGGGGATCGGACGAGCAGTACTTC.